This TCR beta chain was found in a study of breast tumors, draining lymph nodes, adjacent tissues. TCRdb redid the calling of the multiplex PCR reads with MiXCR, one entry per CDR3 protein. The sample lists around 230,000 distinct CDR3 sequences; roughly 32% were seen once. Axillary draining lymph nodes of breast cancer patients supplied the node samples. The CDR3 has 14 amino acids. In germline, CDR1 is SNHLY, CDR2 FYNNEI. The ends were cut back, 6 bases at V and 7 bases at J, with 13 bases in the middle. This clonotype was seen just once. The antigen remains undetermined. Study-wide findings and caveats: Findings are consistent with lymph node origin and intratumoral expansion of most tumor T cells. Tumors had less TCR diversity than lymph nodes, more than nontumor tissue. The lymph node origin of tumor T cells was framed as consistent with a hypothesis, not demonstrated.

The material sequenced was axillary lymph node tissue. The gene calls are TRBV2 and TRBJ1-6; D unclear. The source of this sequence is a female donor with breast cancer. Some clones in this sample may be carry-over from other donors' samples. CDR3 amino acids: CASRDFRTNSPLHF. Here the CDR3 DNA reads TGTGCCAGCAGAGATTTTCGGACCAATTCACCCCTCCACTTT.